In its sample, the clone carrying this T cell receptor beta chain was seen once. Its specificity is unknown. Primers: 60 Vbeta forward and 13 Jbeta reverse. Sequenced by immunoSEQ multiplex PCR; TCRdb stores in-frame clones only, minus some. The data contain more than 45,000 clones, roughly 80% of them singletons. This specimen comes from a study of cytomegalovirus exposure and HLA in healthy donors. Study-level findings and limits: Presence/absence analyses assumed roughly uniform sequencing depth across donors, which may not hold. A later analysis associated 16,951 TCR beta sequences with HLA alleles at a 0.05 false discovery rate.

Germline V gene sequence: CDR1 MRHNA, CDR2 SNTAGT. The V end was cut by 1 base, the J end by 2 bases, with 12 bases between. The CDR3 totals 15 residues. The receptor was isolated from a man between 25 and 39 years old in good health and CMV-seronegative. The J gene is TRBJ2-7, the V gene TRBV6-4; no reliable D call. Sample: PBMCs. DNA of the CDR3: TGTGCCAGCAGTGACTGGGTCAGGTCAGCCTACGAGCAGTACTTC. This codes for CASSDWVRSAYEQYF.